A single sample gave rise to the 28 T cell receptor beta chains below, sequenced in a study of STAT5B mutations in CD4+ large granular lymphocyte leukemia. Assay used: immunoSEQ multiplex PCR; TCRdb lists only in-frame clones, some missing. The sample includes about 34,000 clones, roughly 76% of them seen just once. What was sequenced was CD4+ T cells from blood buffy coats. The receptors were sampled from a human donor in good health.

V gene TRBV11-2 combines with J gene TRBJ2-1; 8 bases fit TRBD2. The CDR3 runs to 18 residues. V shed 5 bases, J shed 9 bases, and the junction held 21 bases outside the gene matches. Germline V CDR1 and CDR2: SGHAT, FQNNGV. The CDR3 DNA reads as TGTGCCAGCAGCCCGCCGTTCTCGCGGGGGGCTAGGGGAAGTGAGCAGTTCTTC. Protein: CASSPPFSRGARGSEQFF.

This sequence joins TRBV13 and TRBJ1-1; a possible D gene is TRBD1 (5 bases). Germline V CDR1 and CDR2: PRHDT, FYEKMQ (reference sequence). The CDR3 runs to 14 residues. Trimming left V 3 bases short and J 4 bases short, with 12 bases between. The CDR3 reads CASSFSRVSTEAFF. Written as DNA, the CDR3 is TGTGCCAGCAGCTTTTCCAGGGTTTCCACTGAAGCTTTCTTT.

This chain links TRBV7-6 with TRBJ2-7; tentative D call: TRBD2 (6 bases). Trimming shortened V by 1 base and J by 0 bases, and 10 bases separated the two germline ends. Germline V gene data show CDR1 as SGHVS and CDR2 as FNYEAQ. The CDR3 contains 15 residues. This chain's CDR3 is CASSLDSGSSYEQYF. The CDR3 coding sequence is TGTGCCAGCAGCTTAGATAGCGGTAGCTCCTACGAGCAGTACTTC.

In this sample, this clone turned up a few times. The gene calls are TRBV2 and TRBJ1-2; TRBD1 is a possible D gene (5 bases). Germline V CDR1 and CDR2: SNHLY, FYNNEI. The CDR3 is 12 residues long. Deletions cut 4 bases from V and 4 bases from J, with 7 bases between. CDR3 nucleotide sequence: TGTGCCAGCAGTGTAGGGGTCTATGGCTACACCTTC. This sequence encodes CASSVGVYGYTF.

The gene calls are TRBV27 and TRBJ1-2; the D gene is possibly TRBD1 (5 bases). This CDR3 spans 13 amino acids. V gave up 6 bases and J gave up 9 bases, with 17 bases separating them. CDR1 and CDR2 (germline): MNHEY, SMNVEV (reference sequence). The CDR3 is CASSVGRWYSYTF. The CDR3 bases are TGTGCCAGCAGCGTGGGACGTTGGTATAGCTACACCTTC.

This clone was recorded once. V is TRBV5-4 and J is TRBJ2-1, with 7 positions matching TRBD1. The CDR3 has 15 residues. J gave up 4 bases and V 0 bases, and 4 bases lay outside the gene matches. Germline assignment: CDR1 SGHNT and CDR2 YYREEE (reference sequence). CDR3 nucleotides: TGTGCCAGCAGCTTGGGGGGACAGAATTACAATGAGCAGTTCTTC. Protein: CASSLGGQNYNEQFF.

This sequence joins TRBV11-2 and TRBJ2-1, with D possibly TRBD2 on 6 matching bases. Trimming took off 3 bases at V and 4 bases at J, with 7 bases between the two ends. The germline CDR1 and CDR2 sequences are SGHAT and FQNNGV. The CDR3 has 13 amino acids. CDR3 DNA: TGTGCCAGCAGCTTTGCGGGGTACAATGAGCAGTTCTTC. It yields the protein CASSFAGYNEQFF.

The chain has TRBV11-2 and TRBJ1-1; no clear D. The germline V and J ends were trimmed by 8 bases and 5 bases, with 9 bases remaining between them. This CDR3 spans 11 amino acids. CDR1 is SGHAT and CDR2 is FQNNGV in the germline V gene. The CDR3 is CASGSGTEAFF. The CDR3 DNA sequence: TGTGCCAGCGGGTCGGGGACTGAAGCTTTCTTT.

This chain joins TRBV7-2 and TRBJ1-2; 9 positions agree with TRBD1. V lost 0 bases to trimming and J lost 4 bases; unmatched junction nucleotides: 3. The CDR3 loop spans 15 amino acids. Germline values: CDR1 SGHTA, CDR2 FQGNSA. The CDR3 DNA sequence: TGTGCCAGCAGCTTAGCGGGGGGACAGGGCTATGGCTACACCTTC. Its protein product is CASSLAGGQGYGYTF.

The rearrangement uses TRBV5-1 and TRBJ2-5; 8 nucleotides agree with TRBD1. V was pared by 6 bases and J by 4 bases, with 11 bases of the junction left unmatched. There are 15 residues in the CDR3. Germline lookup yields CDR1 SGHRS and CDR2 YFSETQ. The CDR3 here is CASTRAQGASETQYF. CDR3 DNA sequence: TGCGCCAGCACCCGGGCCCAGGGGGCATCAGAGACCCAGTACTTC.

This clone was seen a few times. The rearrangement uses TRBV11-2 and TRBJ2-7; 10 bases line up with TRBD1. With 1 base clipped from V and 4 bases from J, the junction kept 4 bases outside the gene matches. CDR1 is SGHAT, CDR2 FQNNGV, per germline. CDR3 length: 15 residues. In DNA form, the CDR3 reads TGTGCCAGCAGCTTAGCGACAGGGGGCGGGTACGAGCAGTACTTC. Protein sequence: CASSLATGGGYEQYF.

This clone was found a few times. The chain employs TRBV27 and TRBJ2-1; D is perhaps TRBD2 (7 bases). The V and J ends lost 5 bases and 0 bases respectively, with 11 bases between them. The CDR3 covers 15 residues. CDR1 and CDR2 from the germline V gene are MNHEY and SMNVEV (reference sequence). This chain's CDR3 is CASSVRGPSYNEQFF. In DNA form, the CDR3 reads TGTGCCAGCAGTGTGCGGGGGCCCTCCTACAATGAGCAGTTCTTC.

The chain links TRBV15 to TRBJ1-4; a possible D gene is TRBD1 (5 bases). The CDR3 extends over 16 amino acids. From germline, CDR1 is LNHNV and CDR2 YYDKDF (reference sequence). Trimming took 3 bases from V and 3 from J, leaving 14 bases between them. CDR3 residues: CATSSPDAGANEKLFF. In DNA form, the CDR3 reads TGTGCCACCAGCAGTCCCGACGCGGGGGCTAATGAAAAACTGTTTTTT.

This clone has only one observation. This chain uses TRBV2 with TRBJ2-7; D is perhaps TRBD1 (6 bases). The CDR3 consists of 12 residues. Trimming stripped 7 bases from V and 6 bases from J, with 13 bases between. Germline V gene lookup returns CDR1 SNHLY and CDR2 FYNNEI. CDR3 bases: TGTGCCAGCACCCTCGGACAGAGCGAGCAGTACTTC. Encoded protein: CASTLGQSEQYF.

This clone is a singleton in its sample. The rearrangement joins TRBV18 to TRBJ2-3; D might be TRBD2 (5 bases). The CDR3 contains 13 residues. With 3 bases removed from V and 4 bases from J, the gap between germline ends came to 8 bases. Germline CDR1 and CDR2: KGHSH and LQKENI. The CDR3 loop is CASSPLGADTQYF. CDR3 nucleotide sequence: TGTGCCAGCTCACCCCTCGGGGCAGATACGCAGTATTTT.

The chain is built from TRBV11-2 and TRBJ2-1; D may be TRBD2 (5 bases). The CDR3 runs 17 residues. V was trimmed by 5 bases and J by 0 bases, leaving 17 bases between them. CDR1 is SGHAT and CDR2 is FQNNGV in the germline V gene. The CDR3 DNA sequence: TGTGCCAGCAGCCCCCGGGGTAGCGAGAGCTCCTACAATGAGCAGTTCTTC. Protein product: CASSPRGSESSYNEQFF.

The chain couples TRBV9 to TRBJ2-2, with no clear D. The CDR3 spans 14 residues. Trimming removed 0 bases at V and 4 bases at J, with 7 bases between. Per germline, CDR1 SGDLS and CDR2 YYNGEE. CDR3 sequence reads: CASSVEPSTGELFF. CDR3 coding DNA: TGTGCCAGCAGCGTAGAGCCGAGCACCGGGGAGCTGTTTTTT.

The genes are TRBV15 and TRBJ2-2, with a weak D call TRBD2 (7 bases). There are 16 residues in the CDR3. Germline values: CDR1 LNHNV, CDR2 YYDKDF (reference sequence). The V and J ends lost 1 base and 6 bases respectively, with 15 bases between them. CDR3 coding DNA: TGTGCCACCAGCAGAGTTCCGAGGGAGGGGGCCGGGGAGCTGTTTTTT. Translated, it gives CATSRVPREGAGELFF.

This clone was counted between two and nine times. This chain connects TRBV19 to TRBJ1-5; D gene uncertain. The CDR3 covers 17 residues. With 8 bases removed from V and 2 bases from J, the gap between germline ends came to 22 bases. Germline V gives CDR1 LNHDA, CDR2 SQIVND (reference sequence). This chain's CDR3 is CASDPGVDAGGNQPQHF. The CDR3, as DNA: TGTGCCAGTGACCCCGGGGTGGACGCCGGGGGCAATCAGCCCCAGCATTTT. The variable domain in full, completed from reference TRBV19 and TRBJ1-5, reads DGGITQSPKYLFRKEGQNVTLSCEQNLNHDAMYWYRQDPGQGLRLIYYSQIVNDFQKGDIAEGYSVSREKKESFPLTVTSAQKNPTAFYLCASDPGVDAGGNQPQHFGDGTRLSIL.

The genes are TRBV9 and TRBJ2-3; no clear D. Trimming took off 3 bases at V and 2 bases at J, with 7 bases between the two ends. CDR1 and CDR2 from the germline V gene are SGDLS and YYNGEE. The CDR3 has 13 residues. The CDR3 reads CASSDGFTDTQYF. The CDR3 coding sequence is TGTGCCAGCAGCGATGGCTTCACAGATACGCAGTATTTT.

This clone occurred a few times. This chain links TRBV11-2 with TRBJ1-1, with D perhaps matching TRBD1 (6 bases). Germline loops: CDR1 SGHAT, CDR2 FQNNGV. This CDR3 comprises 16 residues. Trimming removed 3 bases from V and 5 bases from J, with 19 bases in between. The CDR3 protein is CASSFGTRGGWTEAFF. In DNA, the CDR3 is TGTGCCAGCAGCTTTGGCACTCGGGGGGGCTGGACTGAAGCTTTCTTT.

The rearrangement links TRBV7-2 to TRBJ2-1; D call uncertain. The CDR3 totals 13 residues. Germline V gene data show CDR1 as SGHTA and CDR2 as FQGNSA. V lost 4 bases, J lost 6 bases, and 10 bases lay in between. The chain's CDR3 is CASSYARSNEQFF. In DNA, the CDR3 is TGTGCCAGCAGCTATGCCAGGTCCAATGAGCAGTTCTTC.

In nucleotides, the CDR3 is TGTGCCAGCAGTGACACGGGAGGAGGTTCCGGGGAGCTGTTTTTT. Translation gives CASSDTGGGSGELFF. V gene TRBV6-1 combines with J gene TRBJ2-2; 7 positions match TRBD2. Trimming cost V 3 bases and J 6 bases; bases outside gene matches: 7. The CDR3 is made up of 15 amino acids. Germline CDR1 MNHNS, CDR2 SASEGT.

The chain has TRBV9 and TRBJ2-2; D is undetermined. From germline, CDR1 is SGDLS and CDR2 YYNGEE. Deletions cut 0 bases from V and 0 bases from J, with 9 bases between. The CDR3 contains 16 residues. The CDR3 DNA reads as TGTGCCAGCAGCGTAGCTGGCGCGGCGAACACCGGGGAGCTGTTTTTT. It yields the protein CASSVAGAANTGELFF.

The chain uses TRBV27 and TRBJ2-1; the D gene is possibly TRBD1 (6 bases). Trimming left V 5 bases short and J 9 bases short, with 20 bases between. CDR1 is MNHEY and CDR2 is SMNVEV in the germline V gene (reference sequence). CDR3 length: 15 amino acids. The CDR3 loop is CASSPGIQGIIEQFF. The CDR3 region has the DNA TGTGCCAGCAGTCCCGGTATTCAGGGGATTATTGAGCAGTTCTTC.

The V and J genes are TRBV7-2 and TRBJ1-5; 8 nucleotides match TRBD1. The CDR3 runs 14 residues. V lost 3 bases and J lost 5; bases outside the gene matches: 3. CDR1 and CDR2 from the germline V gene are SGHTA and FQGNSA. The CDR3 nucleotides are TGTGCCAGCAGCTTCACAGGGGGGCATCAGCCCCAGCATTTT. Protein: CASSFTGGHQPQHF.

V and J are TRBV5-1 and TRBJ2-3, with TRBD2 as a possible D gene (6 bases). V lost 0 bases, J lost 6 bases, and 11 bases lay in between. Germline-derived CDR1 and CDR2 are SGHRS and YFSETQ. The CDR3 contains 14 residues. This CDR3 is CASSLDGGSDTQYF. For the CDR3, the DNA is TGCGCCAGCAGCTTGGATGGGGGGTCGGATACGCAGTATTTT.

CDR3 protein: CASRNQANANTGELFF. The CDR3 bases are TGCGCCAGCAGGAACCAGGCCAATGCGAACACCGGGGAGCTGTTTTTT. The V and J genes are TRBV5-1 and TRBJ2-2; D ambiguous. The CDR3 is made up of 16 amino acids. The germline V gene has CDR1 SGHRS and CDR2 YFSETQ. Trimming shortened V by 5 bases and J by 0 bases, and 14 bases separated the two germline ends.